Detailed here is one TCR beta chain. The antigen is not known. The data originate from a study of cytomegalovirus exposure and HLA in healthy donors. Overall study: The 95 to 150 validation repertoires used the same platform as the 500 to 700 first-cohort repertoires, a later analysis reported. Findings of the study overall: Most TCR sequences were uncommon, yet certain public TCRs appeared in many donors.

The germline V and J ends were trimmed by 0 bases and 2 bases, with 14 bases remaining between them. CDR3 size: 16 residues. Germline loops: CDR1 LNHDA, CDR2 SQIVND (reference sequence). TCRdb's table, derived via immunoSEQ multiplex PCR, lists solely in-frame clones and lacks some. The sample includes around 130,000 clones, about 90% of them seen just once. The receptor was isolated from a young man in good health and CMV-seronegative. Sequencing used PBMCs. The chain carries TRBV19 and TRBJ2-7, with a weak D call TRBD2 (6 bases). CDR3: CASSIDPTGLPYEQYF. CDR3 nucleotides: TGTGCCAGTAGTATAGATCCCACGGGACTCCCCTACGAGCAGTACTTC.